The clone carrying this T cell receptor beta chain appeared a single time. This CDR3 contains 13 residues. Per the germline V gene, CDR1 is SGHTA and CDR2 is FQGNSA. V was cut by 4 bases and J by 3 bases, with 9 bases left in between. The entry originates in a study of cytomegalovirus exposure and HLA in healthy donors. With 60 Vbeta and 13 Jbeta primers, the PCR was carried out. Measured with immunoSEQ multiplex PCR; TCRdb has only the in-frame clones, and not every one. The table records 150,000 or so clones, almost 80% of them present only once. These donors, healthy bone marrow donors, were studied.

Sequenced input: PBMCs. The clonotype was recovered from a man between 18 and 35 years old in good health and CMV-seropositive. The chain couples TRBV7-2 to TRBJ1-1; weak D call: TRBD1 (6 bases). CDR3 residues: CASSSTGYTEAFF. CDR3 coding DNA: TGTGCCAGCAGCTCGACAGGATACACTGAAGCTTTCTTT.